The 19 T cell receptor beta chains reported below all come from one sample, sequenced in a study of CD8 T cells in ankylosing spondylitis. The study, taken as a whole, reports: Among TCR beta sequences, a motif of several highly homologous variants appeared characteristic of ankylosing spondylitis blood.

A single record per CDR3 protein comes from TCRdb applying MiXCR to the 5' RACE reads. The sample gives about 540,000 distinct CDR3 sequences, 10% to 15% of which show up once; under 7.5% is in the top ten. For these TCRs, the target antigens are not known. Sequenced input: blood, either unsorted or a sorted T cell fraction (not recorded which). The receptors were gathered from a male donor with ankylosing spondylitis.

This clonotype turned up a few times. The rearrangement uses TRBV27 and TRBJ2-2, with TRBD1 identical over 9 bases. V dropped 2 bases and J dropped 5; count of bases not matched to a gene: 9. Germline-derived CDR1 and CDR2 are MNHEY and SMNVEV (reference sequence). The CDR3 is made up of 17 amino acids. CDR3 region: CASSLTGQGTYTGELFF. In DNA form, the CDR3 reads TGTGCCAGCAGTTTAACCGGACAGGGGACGTATACCGGGGAGCTGTTTTTT.

The chain has TRBV10-3 and TRBJ1-1; the D gene is possibly TRBD1 (5 bases). CDR3 length: 13 residues. V was shortened by 4 bases and J by 5 bases, with 11 bases between the two germline ends. Looked up from germline, CDR1 is ENHRY and CDR2 is SYGVKD. The CDR3 coding sequence is TGTGCCATCAGTGTCGGGGCGGGGACTGAAGCTTTCTTT. This encodes CAISVGAGTEAFF.

This clonotype was found a few times. The rearrangement links TRBV19 to TRBJ2-5, with D tentatively TRBD1 (5 bases). The germline V gene has CDR1 LNHDA and CDR2 SQIVND (reference sequence). The CDR3 has 16 residues. V lost 2 bases and J lost 2, with 15 bases in between. This CDR3 reads CASSISQGPTQETQYF. Written as DNA, the CDR3 is TGTGCCAGTAGTATAAGTCAGGGCCCTACTCAAGAGACCCAGTACTTC.

V usage is TRBV2 and J usage is TRBJ2-3; 11 positions match TRBD2. Per the germline V gene, CDR1 is SNHLY and CDR2 is FYNNEI. The CDR3 totals 15 residues. With V trimmed by 9 bases and J by 6 bases, 11 bases remained unmatched. The CDR3 loop is CARGATSGSSDTQYF. DNA of the CDR3: TGTGCCAGGGGGGCCACTAGCGGGAGTTCGGATACGCAGTATTTT.

This clonotype was seen more than once but under ten times. V gene TRBV20-1 combines with J gene TRBJ2-7; a possible D gene is TRBD2 (6 bases). Germline lookup yields CDR1 DFQATT and CDR2 SNEGSKA (reference sequence). V was pared by 2 bases and J by 4 bases, with 12 bases between. This CDR3 has 13 residues. CDR3 sequence: CSARPTGLYEQYF. The CDR3 DNA reads as TGCAGTGCTAGACCGACTGGACTATACGAGCAGTACTTC.

The chain couples TRBV28 to TRBJ2-1; 10 bases match TRBD2. The CDR3 totals 15 residues. Germline CDR1 MDHEN, CDR2 SYDVKM. The junction had 9 bases not matched to a gene; V was cut back by 6 bases and J by 7 bases. The CDR3 loop is CASRRSSGRGNEQFF. Here the CDR3 DNA reads TGTGCCAGCAGACGGTCTAGCGGGAGAGGTAATGAGCAGTTCTTC.

This clonotype has a handful of counts. This chain uses TRBV12-3 or TRBV12-4 with TRBJ1-4; no clear D. The CDR3 covers 15 residues. Deletions cut 6 bases from V and 3 bases from J, with 14 bases between. This CDR3 is CASRVGAVANEKLFF. The CDR3 region has the DNA TGTGCCAGCAGGGTAGGCGCGGTGGCTAATGAAAAACTGTTTTTT.

In its sample, this clonotype was seen a few times. The chain links TRBV11-2 to TRBJ2-2; TRBD2 aligns across 16 bases. The CDR3 has 20 residues. From germline, CDR1 is SGHAT and CDR2 FQNNGV. The junction had 15 bases not matched to a gene; V was cut back by 7 bases and J by 4 bases. CDR3 DNA sequence: TGTGCCAGCACCCTAACAGGGACTAGCGGGAGGGTTCGAGTCACCGGGGAGCTGTTTTTT. Its protein is CASTLTGTSGRVRVTGELFF.

Only a few counts were recorded for this clonotype. The V gene is TRBV5-1, the J gene TRBJ2-7; 9 bases fit TRBD1. This CDR3 contains 15 residues. The germline V gene encodes CDR1 SGHRS and CDR2 YFSETQ. The V gene end was trimmed by 3 bases and the J gene end by 3 bases; junction bases not matched to a gene: 7. In DNA, the CDR3 is TGCGCCAGCAGCTCCCTACAGGGGGCTGGCTACGAGCAGTACTTC. Its translation: CASSSLQGAGYEQYF.

The sample holds a few counts of this clonotype. The chain combines TRBV24-1 with TRBJ2-3; 7 nucleotides match TRBD2. This CDR3 is 15 amino acids long. Losses at the gene ends were 1 base for V and 8 bases for J; bases not matched to a gene: 8. The germline V gene encodes CDR1 KGHDR and CDR2 SFDVKD. The CDR3: CATSDFREGSGTQYF. CDR3 DNA sequence: TGTGCCACCAGTGATTTCAGGGAGGGCTCCGGTACGCAGTATTTT.

This clonotype turned up a few times. The chain employs TRBV3-1 and TRBJ2-1; D is ambiguous. The V end lost 4 bases, the J end lost 0 bases, and 10 bases lay between the germline ends. This CDR3 comprises 15 residues. The germline V gene has CDR1 LGHDT and CDR2 YNNKEL (reference sequence). The CDR3 bases are TGTGCCAGCAGCCTATTCGACTTCTCCTACAATGAGCAGTTCTTC. This sequence encodes CASSLFDFSYNEQFF.

This clonotype has more than one count but fewer than ten. The chain employs TRBV6-2 or TRBV6-3 and TRBJ2-7; 13 nucleotides agree with TRBD2. CDR3 length equals 15 residues. The J segment lost 7 bases and the V segment lost 6 bases, leaving 9 bases of the junction unmatched. Per germline, CDR1 MNHEY and CDR2 SVGEGT. The CDR3 sequence is CASRPGLAGVREQYV. In DNA, the CDR3 is TGTGCCAGCAGGCCCGGACTAGCGGGAGTAAGGGAGCAGTACGTC.

The rearrangement links TRBV6-2 or TRBV6-3 to TRBJ1-5; D ambiguous. The germline V and J ends were trimmed by 7 bases and 0 bases, with 4 bases remaining between them. The CDR3 length is 12 residues. Looked up from germline, CDR1 is MNHEY and CDR2 is SVGEGT. CDR3 region: CASTTSNQPQHF. Written as DNA, the CDR3 is TGTGCCAGCACAACTAGCAATCAGCCCCAGCATTTT.

This clonotype was detected ten times or more. The chain carries TRBV20-1 and TRBJ2-1, with D perhaps matching TRBD2 (5 bases). Per the germline V gene, CDR1 is DFQATT and CDR2 is SNEGSKA (reference sequence). V lost 1 base, J lost 8 bases, and 6 bases lay in between. There are 11 residues in the CDR3. The CDR3 reads CSARVGDEQFF. The CDR3 DNA sequence: TGCAGTGCTAGAGTGGGAGATGAGCAGTTCTTC.

Only a few counts were recorded for this clonotype. The chain joins TRBV4-1 to TRBJ2-1, with a tentative D call TRBD2 (5 bases). The CDR3 loop spans 13 amino acids. Germline V lookup: CDR1 MGHRA, CDR2 YSYEKL. Trimming removed 1 base from V and 6 bases from J, with 7 bases in between. The CDR3 nucleotides read TGCGCCAGCAGCCAAGCCAGCGGCAATGAGCAGTTCTTC. It yields the protein CASSQASGNEQFF.

The chain employs TRBV7-9 and TRBJ1-2; 9 nucleotides line up with TRBD1. Germline CDR1 is SEHNR and CDR2 is FQNEAQ (reference sequence). Trimming at V came to 5 bases and at J to 3 bases, leaving 4 bases not matched to a gene. This CDR3 has 14 residues. DNA for the CDR3: TGTGCCAGCAGCCCCGGGACAGGGTACTATGGCTACACCTTC. Protein product: CASSPGTGYYGYTF.

There are a few counts of this clonotype. The chain carries TRBV4-1 and TRBJ2-6, with 7 bases identical to TRBD1. After removal of 1 base from V and 2 bases from J, the junction contained 2 bases not matched to a gene. CDR3 length: 16 amino acids. Per the germline V gene, CDR1 is MGHRA and CDR2 is YSYEKL. Here the CDR3 reads CASSQGGQAGANVLTF. For the CDR3, the DNA is TGCGCCAGCAGCCAAGGTGGACAGGCTGGGGCCAACGTCCTGACTTTC.

The rearrangement joins TRBV4-1 to TRBJ2-7; TRBD2 agrees at 8 bases. This CDR3 is built from 15 residues. With 1 base clipped from V and 3 bases from J, the junction kept 5 bases outside the gene matches. The V gene's germline CDR1 is MGHRA and CDR2 YSYEKL. For the CDR3, the DNA is TGCGCCAGCAGCCAAGGCGCTAGCGGGTTCTACGAGCAGTACGTC. It yields the protein CASSQGASGFYEQYV.

Only a few counts were recorded for this clonotype. The genes are TRBV29-1 and TRBJ2-1; 7 nucleotides align to TRBD1. The CDR3 consists of 15 residues. After removal of 6 bases from V and 4 bases from J, the junction contained 12 bases not matched to a gene. Germline CDR1 and CDR2: SQVTM and ANQGSEA. CDR3 region: CSVRDSYPQYNEQFF. The CDR3 DNA reads TGCAGCGTCCGGGACAGCTACCCACAATACAATGAGCAGTTCTTC.